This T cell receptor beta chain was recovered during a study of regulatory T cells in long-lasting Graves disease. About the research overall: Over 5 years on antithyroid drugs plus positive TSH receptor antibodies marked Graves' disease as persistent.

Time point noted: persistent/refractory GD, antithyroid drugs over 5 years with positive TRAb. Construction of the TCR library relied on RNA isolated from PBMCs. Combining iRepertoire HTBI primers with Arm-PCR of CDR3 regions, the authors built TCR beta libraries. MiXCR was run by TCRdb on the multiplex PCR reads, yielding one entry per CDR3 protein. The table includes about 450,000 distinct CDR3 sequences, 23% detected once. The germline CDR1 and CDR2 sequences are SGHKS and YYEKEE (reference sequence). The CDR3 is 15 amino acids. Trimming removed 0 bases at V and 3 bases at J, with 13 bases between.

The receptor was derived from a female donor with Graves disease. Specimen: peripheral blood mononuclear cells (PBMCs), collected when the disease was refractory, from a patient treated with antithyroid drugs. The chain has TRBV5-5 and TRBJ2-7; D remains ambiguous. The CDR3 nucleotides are TGTGCCAGCAGCTTGGCGGCCGGTAGTGTCTACGAGCAGTACTTC. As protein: CASSLAAGSVYEQYF.